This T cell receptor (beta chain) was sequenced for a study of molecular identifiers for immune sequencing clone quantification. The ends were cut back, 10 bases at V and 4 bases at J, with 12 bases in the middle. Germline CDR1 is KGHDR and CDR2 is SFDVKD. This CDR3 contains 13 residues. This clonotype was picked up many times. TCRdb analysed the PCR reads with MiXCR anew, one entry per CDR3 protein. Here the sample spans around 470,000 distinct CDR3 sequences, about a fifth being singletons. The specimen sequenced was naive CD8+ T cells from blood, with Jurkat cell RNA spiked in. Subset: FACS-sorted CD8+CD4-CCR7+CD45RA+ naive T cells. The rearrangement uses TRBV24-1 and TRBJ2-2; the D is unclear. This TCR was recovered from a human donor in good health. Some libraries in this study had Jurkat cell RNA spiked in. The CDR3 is CATRESTTGELFF. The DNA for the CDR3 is TGTGCCACTAGAGAAAGTACCACCGGGGAGCTGTTTTTT.